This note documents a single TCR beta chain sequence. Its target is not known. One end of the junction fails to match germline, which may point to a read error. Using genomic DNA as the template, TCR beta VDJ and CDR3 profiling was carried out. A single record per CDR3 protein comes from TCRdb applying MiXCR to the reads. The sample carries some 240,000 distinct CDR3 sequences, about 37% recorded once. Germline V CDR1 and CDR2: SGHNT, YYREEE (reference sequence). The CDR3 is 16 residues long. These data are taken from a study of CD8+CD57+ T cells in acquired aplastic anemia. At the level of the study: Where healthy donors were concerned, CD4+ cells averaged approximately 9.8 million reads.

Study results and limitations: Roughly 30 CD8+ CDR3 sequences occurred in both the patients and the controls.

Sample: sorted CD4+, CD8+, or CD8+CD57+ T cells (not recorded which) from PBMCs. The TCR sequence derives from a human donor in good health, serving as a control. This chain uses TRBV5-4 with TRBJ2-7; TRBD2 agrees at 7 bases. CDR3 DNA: TGTGCCGGCAGCTTGGGTGCTAGCGGAACTAGCTACGAGCAGTACTTC. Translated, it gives CAGSLGASGTSYEQYF.